A selection of T cell receptor beta chains follows, all from one sample in a study of early T cells in non-severe SARS-CoV-2 infection. A single record per CDR3 protein comes from TCRdb applying MiXCR to the 5' RACE reads. The table lists 85,000 to 100,000 distinct CDR3 sequences, roughly 13% of them singletons, with about 2.1% in the top ten. The specimen sequenced was whole blood. The receptors derive from an adult who was a healthcare worker with PCR-confirmed SARS-CoV-2 infection or an uninfected control (not recorded which). CDR3s include the opening cysteine and the closing phenylalanine or tryptophan. The D gene is left open where the match is weak. The size entry is marked missing in some rows and otherwise reads once, few, many or a size class.

TGTGCCAGCAGCTCGGAGGGGTTACAAGAGACCCAGTACTTC	CASSSEGLQETQYF	TRBJ2-5	-	-	TRBV7-9
TGTGCCAGCAGTTACGACCTTAGGAGTTCACCCCTCCACTTT	CASSYDLRSSPLHF	TRBJ1-6	-	-	TRBV27
TGTGCCAGCAGTTACTCAGGGGAAACTGAAGCTTTCTTT	CASSYSGETEAFF	TRBJ1-1	few	-	TRBV6-2/TRBV6-3
TGCAGTGCTAGAGATCTGAACAGGGCAATAAGTTACAATGAGCAGTTCTTC	CSARDLNRAISYNEQFF	TRBJ2-1	few	-	TRBV20-1
TGCGCCAGCAGCTTCCGGGGGCCGGTCTCTGGGGCCAACGTCCTGACTTTC	CASSFRGPVSGANVLTF	TRBJ2-6	few	-	TRBV5-1
TGTGCCAGCTCACGGCCCGGGGCCAAAAACATTCAGTACTTC	CASSRPGAKNIQYF	TRBJ2-4	-	-	TRBV18
TGTGCCAGCAGGACAGGGGGCTCGAATACGCAGTATTTT	CASRTGGSNTQYF	TRBJ2-3	once	TRBD1	TRBV6-5
TGTGCCAGCAGTTTGTTTTGGGGGCGTGGTGGCACAGATACGCAGTATTTT	CASSLFWGRGGTDTQYF	TRBJ2-3	few	-	TRBV28
TGCAGCGTTGAATCTGGACAGTACTATGGCTACACCTTC	CSVESGQYYGYTF	TRBJ1-2	many	-	TRBV29-1
TGTGCCAGCAGCCAAGACTCCTGGGGGGAGCAGTACTTC	CASSQDSWGEQYF	TRBJ2-7	many	-	TRBV3-1
TGTGCCAGCACACGAAGGGAGGATACGCAGTATTTT	CASTRREDTQYF	TRBJ2-3	-	-	TRBV28
TGTGCCACCAGCAGAGATTATTCCGATGAGCAGTTCTTC	CATSRDYSDEQFF	TRBJ2-1	many	-	TRBV15
TGTGCCAGCAGTTTGGGACCCAGGGAGACCCAGTACTTC	CASSLGPRETQYF	TRBJ2-5	-	-	TRBV5-5
TGCGCCAGCATGAGGGACTATAACACCGGGGAGCTGTTTTTT	CASMRDYNTGELFF	TRBJ2-2	few	TRBD2	TRBV10-1
TGTGCCAGCAGCGCGCAAGCAAACTATGGCTACACCTTC	CASSAQANYGYTF	TRBJ1-2	-	-	TRBV9
TGTGCCAGCAGTTTGGGCACCTTAAATTCACCCCTCCACTTT	CASSLGTLNSPLHF	TRBJ1-6	many	-	TRBV6-5
TGTGCCAGCTCACCTGGATCGCTTGAGACCCAGTACTTC	CASSPGSLETQYF	TRBJ2-5	many	-	TRBV18